This entry lists 23 T cell receptor beta chains sequenced from one sample in a study of preoperative IRX-2 immunotherapy in early breast cancer. Treatment of the sample: preoperative locoregional IRX-2 cytokine immunotherapy. Measured with immunoSEQ multiplex PCR; TCRdb has only the in-frame clones, and not every one. The sample lists around 40,000 clones, about 95% occurring once. The specimen comprised tumor tissue, sampled after IRX-2 immunotherapy. These receptors all come from a human donor with breast cancer.

The count of this clone is one. This chain uses TRBV4-3 with TRBJ2-3; no reliable D call. V was cut by 1 base and J by 3 bases, with 11 bases left in between. CDR1 is LGHNA and CDR2 is YSLEER in the germline V gene. The length of the CDR3 is 15 residues. The CDR3 is CASSQGWEITDTQYF. The CDR3 DNA follows: TGCGCCAGCAGCCAAGGATGGGAAATTACAGATACGCAGTATTTT.

The chain has TRBV5-1 and TRBJ2-1; 9 bases match TRBD2. The ends lost 4 bases at V and 5 bases at J; junction bases unmatched: 10. Germline loops: CDR1 SGHRS, CDR2 YFSETQ. This CDR3 has 16 amino acids. Written as DNA, the CDR3 is TGCGCCAGCAGCCAAGCACGGGGACTAGCTGACAATGAGCAGTTCTTC. Translation gives CASSQARGLADNEQFF. Drawing the rest from reference TRBV5-1 and TRBJ2-1, the complete variable domain is KAGVTQTPRYLIKTRGQQVTLSCSPISGHRSVSWYQQTPGQGLQFLFEYFSETQRNKGNFPGRFSGRQFSNSRSEMNVSTLELGDSALYLCASSQARGLADNEQFFGPGTRLTVL.

The chain is built from TRBV5-1 and TRBJ2-3; 8 bases fit TRBD2. Germline lookup yields CDR1 SGHRS and CDR2 YFSETQ. The J segment lost 6 bases and the V segment lost 3 bases, leaving 15 bases of the junction unmatched. CDR3 length equals 17 residues. The CDR3 nucleotides read TGCGCCAGCAGCTGGCCCCCGGACCGGGGGGGCTTGGATACGCAGTATTTT. Its protein is CASSWPPDRGGLDTQYF. Drawing the rest from reference TRBV5-1 and TRBJ2-3, the complete variable domain is KAGVTQTPRYLIKTRGQQVTLSCSPISGHRSVSWYQQTPGQGLQFLFEYFSETQRNKGNFPGRFSGRQFSNSRSEMNVSTLELGDSALYLCASSWPPDRGGLDTQYFGPGTRLTVL.

This clone was detected a few times. The genes are TRBV7-2 and TRBJ2-7; D might be TRBD1 (5 bases). V lost 4 bases and J 1 base, leaving 8 bases between the germline ends. This CDR3 comprises 13 residues. Germline CDR1 SGHTA, CDR2 FQGNSA. The CDR3 is CASSSRQSYEQYF. The CDR3 DNA follows: TGTGCCAGCAGCTCCAGACAGTCCTACGAGCAGTACTTC.

The chain employs TRBV28 and TRBJ2-5; 8 bases agree with TRBD2. The tail of the sequence fits TRBJ2-7 better, so the J call may be wrong. The CDR3 is made up of 12 amino acids. CDR1 and CDR2 (germline): MDHEN, SYDVKM. CDR3: CASSRGGYEQYF. The CDR3 nucleotides are TGTGCCAGCAGCCGGGGGGGGTACGAGCAGTACTTC.

The chain uses TRBV4-3 and TRBJ1-6, with TRBD1 as a possible D gene (6 bases). Trimming cost V 0 bases and J 8 bases, with 14 bases left between them. This CDR3 region has 16 residues. Germline V CDR1 and CDR2: LGHNA, YSLEER. CDR3 region: CASSQEGGGPDSPLHF. The DNA of the CDR3 is TGCGCCAGCAGCCAAGAAGGGGGGGGGCCGGATTCACCCCTCCACTTT.

The chain has TRBV15 and TRBJ2-7; TRBD1 matches 9 bases. V lost 3 bases to trimming and J lost 4 bases; unmatched junction nucleotides: 1. This CDR3 contains 13 residues. CDR1 and CDR2 (germline): LNHNV, YYDKDF (reference sequence). CDR3 loop: CATSRDRGYEQYF. The CDR3 DNA reads TGTGCCACCAGCAGGGACAGGGGATACGAGCAGTACTTC.

CDR3: CASSLEGAHLNEQYF. CDR3 DNA sequence: TGCGCCAGCAGCTTGGAGGGGGCCCACCTTAACGAGCAGTACTTC. The rearrangement links TRBV5-1 to TRBJ2-7; 7 nucleotides align to TRBD1. The germline CDR1 and CDR2 sequences are SGHRS and YFSETQ. The CDR3 length is 15 residues. J lost 5 bases, V lost 0 bases, and 8 bases had no gene match.

The chain couples TRBV18 to TRBJ2-7; 8 bases match TRBD1. Germline CDR1 and CDR2: KGHSH and LQKENI. V was pared by 4 bases and J by 3 bases, with 2 bases of the junction left unmatched. CDR3 length equals 13 residues. In DNA form, the CDR3 reads TGTGCCAGCTCACTTGGACAGGGCTACGAGCAGTACTTC. Its protein product is CASSLGQGYEQYF.

This clone has only one observation. V usage is TRBV25-1 and J usage is TRBJ2-1, with a weak D call TRBD1 (6 bases). CDR1 is MGHDK and CDR2 is SYGVNS in the germline V gene. V was shortened by 5 bases and J by 3 bases, with 8 bases between the two germline ends. The CDR3 consists of 13 residues. The CDR3 region has the DNA TGTGCCAGCAGTACAGGGCTCTACAATGAGCAGTTCTTC. It specifies CASSTGLYNEQFF.

This chain links TRBV7-2 with TRBJ1-4, with D possibly being TRBD1 (6 bases). The CDR3 sequence is 18 residues long. V lost 4 bases and J lost 0, with 18 bases in between. CDR1 and CDR2 (germline): SGHTA, FQGNSA. CDR3 residues: CASSSPQGMVPTNEKLFF. DNA of the CDR3: TGTGCCAGCAGCTCACCACAGGGAATGGTTCCAACTAATGAAAAACTGTTTTTT.

This chain uses TRBV28 with TRBJ2-7; 7 nucleotides line up with TRBD1. V was pared by 5 bases and J by 0 bases, with 1 base of the junction left unmatched. The V gene's germline CDR1 is MDHEN and CDR2 SYDVKM. This CDR3 is 13 amino acids long. In nucleotides, the CDR3 is TGTGCCAGCAGTGGACAGGACTCCTACGAGCAGTACTTC. This encodes CASSGQDSYEQYF.

This rearrangement joins TRBV5-3 to TRBJ1-4; 8 bases fit TRBD1. TRBV5-3 is an open reading frame, and its role is uncertain. The CDR3 extends over 16 amino acids. Unmatched junction bases numbered 9, after V lost 4 bases and J lost 4 bases. CDR3 DNA: TGTGCCAGAAGCCCCCTGGGACAGGCCTTTAATGAAAAACTGTTTTTT. Its translation is CARSPLGQAFNEKLFF.

This clone was seen just once. The genes are TRBV28 and TRBJ1-5, with D possibly TRBD1 on 5 matching bases. The germline V gene encodes CDR1 MDHEN and CDR2 SYDVKM. V was clipped by 8 bases and J by 4 bases, with 9 bases between them. The CDR3 is made up of 12 amino acids. CDR3 bases: TGTGCCAGCCGGGGACCTAATCAGCCCCAGCATTTT. It translates to CASRGPNQPQHF.

The chain uses TRBV9 and TRBJ2-1; 11 nucleotides match TRBD2. CDR3 length: 16 amino acids. Trimming removed 0 bases from V and 5 bases from J; junction bases left unmatched: 4. CDR1 is SGDLS and CDR2 is YYNGEE in the germline V gene. CDR3 residues: CASSVAGTSGNNEQFF. CDR3 in DNA: TGTGCCAGCAGCGTAGCCGGGACTAGCGGCAACAATGAGCAGTTCTTC. Full variable domain (missing parts from reference TRBV9 and TRBJ2-1): DSGVTQTPKHLITATGQRVTLRCSPRSGDLSVYWYQQSLDQGLQFLIQYYNGEERAKGNILERFSAQQFPDLHSELNLSSLELGDSALYFCASSVAGTSGNNEQFFGPGTRLTVL.

J is TRBJ2-2 and V is TRBV6-6, with D uncertain. The CDR3 extends over 15 amino acids. Germline CDR1 MNHNY, CDR2 SVGAGI (reference sequence). V lost 5 bases, J lost 0 bases, and 10 bases lay in between. The CDR3 reads CASSTLAPNTGELFF. CDR3 DNA: TGTGCCAGCAGTACCTTGGCCCCGAACACCGGGGAGCTGTTTTTT.

This chain links TRBV18 with TRBJ2-7; 7 bases line up with TRBD2. The CDR3 extends over 16 amino acids. J was trimmed by 7 bases and V by 6 bases; bases with no gene match: 18. Looked up from germline, CDR1 is KGHSH and CDR2 is LQKENI. The CDR3 nucleotides read TGTGCCAGCTCGCCTCAATTCCTAGGGGAGGGCGATGAGCAGTACTTC. This sequence encodes CASSPQFLGEGDEQYF.

This sequence joins TRBV4-2 and TRBJ2-5, with TRBD2 identical over 8 bases. Germline CDR1 is LGHNA and CDR2 is YNFKEQ. The CDR3 loop spans 16 amino acids. V trimming: 1 base; J trimming: 2 bases; junction bases outside the gene matches: 6. The CDR3 spells CASSQVSASGQETQYF. The CDR3 DNA reads as TGTGCCAGCAGCCAAGTCTCGGCTAGCGGGCAAGAGACCCAGTACTTC.

V gene TRBV5-6 combines with J gene TRBJ2-7; TRBD1 is a possible D gene (5 bases). This CDR3 region has 15 residues. CDR1 and CDR2 from the germline V gene are SGHDT and YYEEEE. Trimming removed 4 bases from V and 3 bases from J, with 17 bases in between. The CDR3 reads CASSRGLSPGYEQYF. Written as DNA, the CDR3 is TGTGCCAGCAGCAGGGGTCTAAGCCCAGGCTACGAGCAGTACTTC.

The chain joins TRBV4-1 to TRBJ1-4; the match to TRBD1 covers 7 bases. Losses at the gene ends were 4 bases for V and 8 bases for J; bases not matched to a gene: 10. The CDR3 consists of 15 residues. In germline, CDR1 is MGHRA, CDR2 YSYEKL. The CDR3 bases are TGCGCCAGCAGCCCAAGAGGGACAGACCCCGAAAAACTGTTTTTT. Translation: CASSPRGTDPEKLFF.

This clone showed up just once. J is TRBJ2-2 and V is TRBV28, with D possibly matching TRBD2 (5 bases). Looked up from germline, CDR1 is MDHEN and CDR2 is SYDVKM. This CDR3 is built from 17 residues. Trimming took 2 bases from V and 0 from J, leaving 13 bases between them. The CDR3 sequence is CASSLGLAPPNTGELFF. CDR3 DNA: TGTGCCAGCAGTTTAGGTTTAGCGCCCCCGAACACCGGGGAGCTGTTTTTT.

CDR3 amino acids: CASSQDRVSYEQYF. The DNA for the CDR3 is TGTGCCAGCAGCCAAGACAGGGTTTCCTACGAGCAGTACTTC. V and J are TRBV4-2 and TRBJ2-7; possibly TRBD1 for D (5 bases). CDR1 is LGHNA and CDR2 is YNFKEQ in the germline V gene. The germline V and J ends were trimmed by 0 bases and 1 base, with 7 bases remaining between them. This CDR3 region has 14 residues.

The chain uses TRBV5-6 and TRBJ1-2, with D hard to call. Trimming took off 0 bases at V and 6 bases at J, with 9 bases between the two ends. The CDR3 has 13 residues. Germline V gene data show CDR1 as SGHDT and CDR2 as YYEEEE. The CDR3 sequence is CASSLDRTDGYTF. In DNA form, the CDR3 reads TGTGCCAGCAGCTTGGATCGAACAGATGGCTACACCTTC.